Sequencing of this T cell receptor beta chain was carried out in a study of beta chain features in type 1 diabetes. One heparinised blood draw averaging around 120 mL was given by each donor. Since all of the isolated RNA was reverse transcribed, expressed TCRB transcripts were what got sequenced. Assay: immunoSEQ multiplex PCR; the TCRdb copy retains only in-frame clones and omits some. The data show roughly 400,000 clones, roughly 16% seen once. Study-wide findings and caveats: Insertion counts at VDJ junctions were lower in type 1 diabetes patients, who also showed more deletions there. Cells carrying high TCR expression could end up over-represented when cDNA is sequenced. In all four CD4+ subsets, TCRB CDR3 length was significantly, moderately reduced in type 1 diabetes.

Trimming took 1 base from V and 4 from J; bases not matched to a gene: 0. The CDR3 extends over 12 amino acids. CDR1 is SQVTM, CDR2 ANQGSEA, per germline. Concerning this clone itself: No antigen is known for it.

The chain couples TRBV29-1 to TRBJ2-7, with 8 bases that match TRBD2. The sequenced sample consisted of naive CD4+ T cells from blood. This clonotype was sampled from a woman between 18 and 29 years old in good health. The CDR3 nucleotides are TGCAGCGTTGAAGCGGGAGGGTACGAGCAGTACTTC. Amino acid sequence: CSVEAGGYEQYF.